This TCR beta chain appears in the sequencing data of a study of shared clonotypes between healthy human individuals. General study findings and limits: Specimens sampled were limited to blood, with tissue repertoires likely differing. Genetic and exposure-history diversity was limited by the small donor number.

For this clone: Its matching antigen is unknown.

Over several immunoSEQ plates, each subset's genomic DNA was distributed in even portions. Sequencing was performed with immunoSEQ multiplex PCR; in TCRdb, only in-frame clones are kept and a portion is missing. The data show 2 million to 2.5 million clones, with approximately 94% seen just once and about 0.13% held by the top ten. CDR1 is MNHEY, CDR2 SVGAGI, per germline. This CDR3 has 14 residues. The junction had 5 bases not matched to a gene; V was cut back by 5 bases and J by 2 bases. The authors divided CD4+ cells into CD45RA+ naive and CD45RA-negative memory subsets. The chain couples TRBV6-5 to TRBJ2-7; 8 nucleotides align to TRBD1. This receptor was obtained from a man younger than 35 in good health. The sample consisted of naive CD4+ T cells sorted from blood. Sample subset: CD45RA+ positively selected. The CDR3 nucleotides read TGTGCCAGCAGTAGGACAGGGTCCCCCTACGAGCAGTACTTC. Residues: CASSRTGSPYEQYF.